Each of the 26 T cell receptor beta chains below was sequenced from the same sample in a study of vaccination effects on CD4 cells after COVID-19. Culturing for about 10 days preceded CD4+ T cell isolation. Sequenced by immunoSEQ multiplex PCR; TCRdb stores in-frame clones only, minus some. The sample includes tens of thousands of clones, roughly 65% of them seen just once. The antigens of these receptors remain unknown. Source: CD4+ T cells from PBMCs cultured without peptide, taken before COVID-19 vaccination. Receptors were obtained from a human donor who received a COVID-19 vaccine.

The chain links TRBV3-1 (or the pseudogene TRBV3-2) to TRBJ1-1; D gene uncertain. The CDR3 runs 14 residues. Germline V CDR1 and CDR2: LGHDT, YNNKEL (reference sequence). V lost 1 base to trimming and J lost 4 bases, with 10 bases between them. The CDR3 DNA follows: TGTGCCAGCAGCCAAGGACATCTAGGCACTGAAGCTTTCTTT. Translated: CASSQGHLGTEAFF.

The V call is TRBV6-5, the J call TRBJ2-1; maybe TRBD1 (5 bases). V was trimmed by 8 bases and J by 2 bases, leaving 13 bases between them. The length of the CDR3 is 14 residues. Germline CDR1 reads MNHEY; CDR2 reads SVGAGI. CDR3 loop: CASGQGSTYNEQFF. The CDR3 DNA sequence: TGTGCCAGCGGTCAGGGTAGCACCTACAATGAGCAGTTCTTC.

The gene calls are TRBV10-3 and TRBJ2-3; 8 nucleotides line up with TRBD2. V trimming: 6 bases; J trimming: 1 base; junction bases outside the gene matches: 12. The CDR3 is 17 amino acids. The germline CDR1 and CDR2 sequences are ENHRY and SYGVKD. The DNA of the CDR3 is TGTGCCATCAGCGGAGGCGGGGGGCCTTTTCGCACAGATACGCAGTATTTT. Amino acids: CAISGGGGPFRTDTQYF.

This clone was picked up a small number of times. V is TRBV25-1 and J is TRBJ1-1; D is perhaps TRBD1 (6 bases). V lost 4 bases and J lost 9, with 15 bases in between. Germline V lookup: CDR1 MGHDK, CDR2 SYGVNS. This CDR3 has 13 residues. CDR3 nucleotides: TGTGCCAGCAGTGTGGCCGGACAGAATAAAGCTTTCTTT. Its translation is CASSVAGQNKAFF.

The chain uses TRBV19 and TRBJ2-7; the D gene is possibly TRBD2 (6 bases). The CDR3 is 15 amino acids. In germline, CDR1 is LNHDA, CDR2 SQIVND (reference sequence). The V end was cut by 6 bases, the J end by 0 bases, with 15 bases between. The CDR3 DNA sequence: TGTGCCAGTAGCAGCGCCGGGGGAAACTCCTACGAGCAGTACTTC. Its protein product is CASSSAGGNSYEQYF.

This clone appeared once. The gene calls are TRBV2 and TRBJ2-2; 7 positions match TRBD1. There are 14 residues in the CDR3. The V gene end was trimmed by 4 bases and the J gene end by 7 bases; junction bases not matched to a gene: 6. CDR1 is SNHLY, CDR2 FYNNEI, per germline. CDR3 sequence: CASSGQGLGGELFF. The CDR3 coding sequence is TGTGCCAGCAGTGGACAGGGTCTTGGCGGGGAGCTGTTTTTT.

This clone was counted a single time. This chain's CDR3 is CASSPVGQGAKKNIQYF. For the CDR3, the DNA is TGTGCCAGCTCACCAGTAGGGCAGGGGGCTAAAAAAAACATTCAGTACTTC. This chain connects TRBV18 to TRBJ2-4; 8 bases map to TRBD1. The CDR3 is 17 amino acids. Germline V CDR1 and CDR2: KGHSH, LQKENI. V was clipped by 2 bases and J by 4 bases; unmatched bases: 10.

The chain combines TRBV11-2 with TRBJ2-7; D call uncertain. Germline CDR1 and CDR2: SGHAT and FQNNGV. This CDR3 region has 16 residues. Trimming took 5 bases from V and 0 from J, leaving 17 bases between them. The CDR3 DNA follows: TGTGCCAGCAGCCCGAGGTCGGGTCTCGCCTCCTACGAGCAGTACTTC. Translation: CASSPRSGLASYEQYF.

The chain has TRBV12-3 or TRBV12-4 and TRBJ1-2; the D is unclear. Trimming stripped 3 bases from V and 8 bases from J, with 7 bases between. CDR3 length equals 11 residues. The CDR3 nucleotides are TGTGCCAGCAGTTTCGGAGGCGGCTACACCTTC. As protein: CASSFGGGYTF.

This clone was detected only once. The gene calls are TRBV23-1 and TRBJ2-2; no definite D call. TRBV23-1 is identified as an open reading frame with a role that is uncertain. The ends were cut back, 1 base at V and 6 bases at J, with 18 bases in the middle. The CDR3 extends over 17 amino acids. CDR3 in DNA: TGCGCCAGCAGTCAATACCCAGGATGTCGAGTCGCCGGGGAGCTGTTTTTT. It translates to CASSQYPGCRVAGELFF.

The chain links TRBV14 to TRBJ2-7; D possibly corresponds to TRBD1 (5 bases). Germline CDR1 and CDR2: SGHDN and FVKESK. The CDR3 has 15 amino acids. V dropped 6 bases and J dropped 2 bases, with 17 bases sitting between them. CDR3 residues: CASSFQGGGPYEQYF. In nucleotides, the CDR3 is TGTGCCAGCAGTTTCCAGGGCGGCGGCCCCTACGAGCAGTACTTC.

This chain joins TRBV4-1 and TRBJ2-5; D gene unclear. CDR1 and CDR2 from the germline V gene are MGHRA and YSYEKL. Between the trimmed V and J ends, which lost 0 bases and 14 bases, there was a span of 19 bases. The CDR3 contains 14 residues. CDR3 sequence reads: CASSQDFAIVQKYF. In DNA, the CDR3 is TGCGCCAGCAGCCAAGATTTCGCCATCGTTCAAAAATACTTC.

The chain couples TRBV7-9 to TRBJ2-4, with 10 positions matching TRBD1. The V segment lost 3 bases and the J segment 0 bases; nucleotides outside the gene matches: 2. The CDR3 extends over 16 amino acids. The germline gives CDR1 SEHNR, CDR2 FQNEAQ (reference sequence). The CDR3 sequence: CASSLGQGLAKNIQYF. DNA for the CDR3: TGTGCCAGCAGCTTGGGACAGGGGTTAGCCAAAAACATTCAGTACTTC.

The chain couples TRBV3-1 (or the pseudogene TRBV3-2) to TRBJ1-1; TRBD1 aligns across 8 bases. The CDR3 spans 22 residues. J lost 0 bases, V lost 8 bases, and 29 bases had no gene match. Germline CDR1 reads LGHDT; CDR2 reads YNNKEL (reference sequence). The CDR3 nucleotides are TGTGCCAGCGAAGTGGGGAGGGGCAGGGGGCTTTTCCGGCGCAAGATGAACACTGAAGCTTTCTTT. This encodes CASEVGRGRGLFRRKMNTEAFF.

The genes are TRBV5-1 and TRBJ1-2; 7 positions match TRBD1. Unmatched junction bases numbered 15, after V lost 2 bases and J lost 8 bases. CDR3 length: 16 residues. Germline CDR1 and CDR2: SGHRS and YFSETQ. CDR3 sequence reads: CASSFDGDSRKSGYTF. The CDR3 DNA sequence: TGCGCCAGCAGCTTTGATGGGGACAGCCGAAAATCAGGCTACACCTTC.

The V gene is TRBV15, the J gene TRBJ1-4; 7 nucleotides align to TRBD1. V was clipped by 7 bases and J by 8 bases; unmatched bases: 10. The V gene's germline CDR1 is LNHNV and CDR2 YYDKDF (reference sequence). The CDR3 runs 14 residues. CDR3 region: CATTRDRGDEKLFF. The CDR3 region has the DNA TGTGCCACCACTAGGGACAGAGGGGACGAAAAACTGTTTTTT.

The chain carries TRBV3-1 (or the pseudogene TRBV3-2) and TRBJ2-2; 14 bases fit TRBD2. Germline V gene sequence: CDR1 LGHDT, CDR2 YNNKEL (reference sequence). J lost 6 bases, V lost 0 bases, and 6 bases had no gene match. This CDR3 has 18 residues. The CDR3: CASSQETGLAGAAGELFF. Here the CDR3 DNA reads TGTGCCAGCAGCCAAGAGACGGGACTAGCGGGAGCGGCCGGGGAGCTGTTTTTT.

This chain connects TRBV9 to TRBJ2-3, with 13 bases matching TRBD2. J gave up 12 bases and V 3 bases, and 10 bases lay outside the gene matches. Germline V gene data show CDR1 as SGDLS and CDR2 as YYNGEE. This CDR3 is built from 15 residues. The CDR3 reads CASSETGTSGARQYF. The CDR3 region has the DNA TGTGCCAGCAGCGAAACCGGGACTAGCGGGGCCCGTCAGTATTTT.

This sequence joins TRBV25-1 and TRBJ1-2; 8 positions match TRBD1. J gave up 7 bases and V 7 bases, and 11 bases lay outside the gene matches. The CDR3 spans 14 residues. Looked up from germline, CDR1 is MGHDK and CDR2 is SYGVNS. For the CDR3, the DNA is TGTGCCAGCAAACACTTTGGACAGGGATCTGGCTACACCTTC. Protein: CASKHFGQGSGYTF.

This clone showed up just a few times. The chain couples TRBV19 to TRBJ2-3; the D gene is possibly TRBD2 (6 bases). Germline CDR1 is LNHDA and CDR2 is SQIVND (reference sequence). The CDR3 extends over 13 amino acids. Trimming removed 8 bases at V and 5 bases at J, with 14 bases between. The CDR3 sequence is CASGAGRKDTQYF. CDR3 nucleotides: TGTGCCAGTGGGGCAGGGAGGAAAGATACGCAGTATTTT.

The chain uses TRBV15 and TRBJ2-5, with D maybe TRBD1 (5 bases). The CDR3 is made up of 14 amino acids. Trimming stripped 0 bases from V and 5 bases from J, with 10 bases between. In germline, CDR1 is LNHNV, CDR2 YYDKDF (reference sequence). CDR3 region: CATSRDQGSETQYF. The DNA for the CDR3 is TGTGCCACCAGCAGAGACCAGGGATCGGAGACCCAGTACTTC.

This chain uses TRBV5-1 with TRBJ1-1; TRBD1 is a possible D gene (5 bases). This CDR3 has 14 residues. Trimming cost V 0 bases and J 5 bases, with 11 bases left between them. The germline CDR1 and CDR2 sequences are SGHRS and YFSETQ. CDR3 nucleotide sequence: TGCGCCAGCAGCTTGGCCGAGGGGAGGACTGAAGCTTTCTTT. It specifies CASSLAEGRTEAFF. The full variable domain, its missing parts supplied by reference TRBV5-1 and TRBJ1-1, is KAGVTQTPRYLIKTRGQQVTLSCSPISGHRSVSWYQQTPGQGLQFLFEYFSETQRNKGNFPGRFSGRQFSNSRSEMNVSTLELGDSALYLCASSLAEGRTEAFFGQGTRLTVV.

The rearrangement links TRBV20-1 to TRBJ2-7, with D unclear. Germline values: CDR1 DFQATT, CDR2 SNEGSKA (reference sequence). There are 13 residues in the CDR3. The V gene lost 3 bases and the J gene lost 0 bases, with 9 bases spanning the gap. The CDR3 sequence: CSASGQPSYEQYF. In DNA, the CDR3 is TGCAGTGCTAGTGGGCAGCCCTCCTACGAGCAGTACTTC.

The CDR3 sequence is CASSPTGEGNTEAFF. The CDR3 nucleotides read TGTGCCAGCAGCCCGACAGGGGAGGGGAACACTGAAGCTTTCTTT. The chain has TRBV2 and TRBJ1-1; 8 nucleotides line up with TRBD1. V dropped 6 bases and J dropped 1; count of bases not matched to a gene: 7. The germline V gene has CDR1 SNHLY and CDR2 FYNNEI. The CDR3 loop spans 15 amino acids.

The chain carries TRBV20-1 and TRBJ1-5, with unresolved D. There are 14 residues in the CDR3. The V gene lost 3 bases and the J gene lost 0 bases, with 9 bases spanning the gap. The germline V gene has CDR1 DFQATT and CDR2 SNEGSKA (reference sequence). The CDR3 spells CSASSGDSNQPQHF. DNA for the CDR3: TGCAGTGCTAGTTCTGGGGATAGCAATCAGCCCCAGCATTTT.

The rearrangement joins TRBV24-1 to TRBJ1-5; D remains unclear. The germline CDR1 and CDR2 sequences are KGHDR and SFDVKD. V lost 3 bases and J lost 4, with 12 bases in between. The CDR3 runs 15 residues. The CDR3 protein is CATSDSGSGNQPQHF. In DNA, the CDR3 is TGTGCCACCAGTGATAGCGGGTCGGGAAATCAGCCCCAGCATTTT.